A selection of T cell receptor beta chains follows, all from one sample in a study of human T cells and chemical hapten exposure. TCRdb reprocessed the RACE reads via MiXCR and lists one record per CDR3 protein. Of tens of thousands of distinct CDR3 sequences listed, 9.5% to 10% are singletons. The sequencing here drew on whole blood, taken in connection with sensitization to the hapten diphenylcyclopropenone (DPC). All receptors come from a woman aged 25 to 39 with alopecia areata. Some clones in this sample may be carry-over from other donors' samples. Each CDR3 is given with its conserved first and last residue. The D gene is left open where the match is weak. Clone size, where shown, is once, few, many, or a class for clones that have expanded.

D gene	V gene	clone size	CDR3 length	J gene	CDR3 protein	CDR3 DNA
-	TRBV28	few	16	TRBJ1-4	CASSSQGWGASTTTFF	TGTGCCAGCAGTTCCCAGGGGTGGGGGGCTTCCACAACCACGTTTTTT
-	TRBV20-1	few	15	TRBJ2-4	CSARTGLGVKNIQYF	TGCAGTGCTAGAACGGGACTCGGAGTGAAAAACATTCAGTACTTC
TRBD2	TRBV6-4	many	14	TRBJ2-3	CASSDSGGADTQYF	TGTGCCAGCAGTGACTCCGGGGGGGCAGATACGCAGTATTTT
TRBD2	TRBV7-6	few	16	TRBJ2-1	CASSFAPGLPDNEQFF	TGTGCCAGCAGCTTCGCCCCGGGACTACCAGACAATGAGCAGTTCTTC
-	TRBV7-9	-	10	TRBJ2-2	CVNSDRELFF	TGTGTCAATTCGGACCGCGAGCTGTTTTTT
-	TRBV4-2	many	16	TRBJ2-4	CASSQEGELAKNIQYF	TGTGCCAGCAGCCAAGAGGGGGAACTAGCCAAAAACATTCAGTACTTC
TRBD2	TRBV7-7	many	16	TRBJ2-5	CASSLGTSGRQETQYF	TGTGCCAGCAGCTTAGGGACTAGCGGGAGACAAGAGACCCAGTACTTC
-	TRBV7-7	-	15	TRBJ2-7	CASSIGTGSSYEQYF	TGTGCTAGCAGCATCGGGACGGGGAGCTCCTACGAGCAGTACTTC
TRBD2	TRBV7-7	few	14	TRBJ2-3	CASSGRGGTDTQYF	TGTGCTAGCAGCGGGCGGGGGGGTACAGATACGCAGTATTTT
-	TRBV19	few	15	TRBJ2-7	CASSMWASSSYEQYF	TGTGCCAGTAGTATGTGGGCAAGCAGCTCCTACGAGCAGTACTTC
TRBD1	TRBV4-3	-	15	TRBJ1-2	CASSQRGEGARGYTF	TGCGCCAGCAGCCAGAGGGGGGAGGGGGCACGTGGCTACACCTTC
-	TRBV30	-	12	TRBJ2-7	CAWSSLSYEQYF	TGTGCCTGGAGTTCCCTATCCTACGAGCAGTACTTC
-	TRBV5-1	-	14	TRBJ1-1	CASSLGASPPEAFF	TGCGCCAGCAGCTTGGGAGCCAGTCCCCCTGAAGCTTTCTTT
-	TRBV4-2	few	16	TRBJ1-4	CASSQDLGDGNEKLFF	TGTGCCAGCAGCCAAGATTTGGGGGACGGAAATGAAAAACTGTTTTTT
-	TRBV6-1	many	14	TRBJ1-1	CASSPLQGNTEAFF	TGTGCCAGCAGTCCTCTACAGGGGAACACTGAAGCTTTCTTT
-	TRBV7-2	-	15	TRBJ2-6	CASSLLGYGANVLTF	TGTGCCAGCAGCTTACTGGGGTATGGGGCCAACGTCCTGACTTTC
-	TRBV29-1	few	13	TRBJ2-1	CSVSETDYNEQFF	TGCAGCGTTAGTGAGACGGACTACAATGAGCAGTTCTTC
TRBD1	TRBV12-3/TRBV12-4	-	14	TRBJ1-6	CASRGQPYNSPLHF	TGTGCCAGCAGGGGACAGCCCTATAATTCACCCCTCCACTTT
-	TRBV28	few	18	TRBJ2-3	CASSLIISAPISTDTQYF	TGTGCCAGCAGCCTGATAATTTCCGCCCCAATAAGCACAGATACGCAGTATTTT
-	TRBV18	-	15	TRBJ2-3	CASSPLPSTADTLYF	TGTGCCAGCTCACCACTCCCCTCCACAGCAGATACGCTGTATTTT
TRBD2	TRBV7-2	-	15	TRBJ2-5	CASSFSGLAQETQYF	TGTGCCAGCAGCTTTTCGGGACTAGCCCAAGAGACCCAGTACTTC
TRBD1	TRBV18	many	14	TRBJ2-3	CASSPETGGDTQYF	TGTGCCAGCTCGCCTGAAACAGGGGGAGATACGCAGTATTTT
-	TRBV3-1	-	15	TRBJ2-3	CASSQVGGLTDTQYF	TGTGCCAGCAGCCAAGTAGGGGGACTCACAGATACGCAGTATTTT
-	TRBV11-2	many	18	TRBJ2-3	CASSPEGPRAFGTDTQYF	TGTGCCAGCAGCCCGGAGGGCCCCAGAGCTTTTGGCACAGATACGCAGTATTTT
-	TRBV6-5	-	13	TRBJ1-1	CASSTLQNTEAFF	TGTGCCAGCAGCACCTTACAGAACACTGAAGCTTTCTTT
-	TRBV5-1	-	13	TRBJ2-2	CASSMAVSGELFF	TGCGCCAGCAGCATGGCCGTCTCCGGGGAGCTGTTTTTT
-	TRBV13	many	16	TRBJ2-3	CASSPFQGGSTDTQYF	TGTGCCAGCAGCCCCTTCCAGGGAGGTAGCACAGATACGCAGTATTTT
-	TRBV7-9	few	18	TRBJ2-6	CASSPAIGVRSGANVLTF	TGTGCCAGCAGCCCTGCAATAGGGGTTAGGTCTGGGGCCAACGTCCTGACTTTC
TRBD2	TRBV7-2	many	19	TRBJ2-7	CASSLGLISLLADPYEQYF	TGTGCCAGCAGCTTAGGTCTTATATCTTTACTAGCGGATCCCTACGAGCAGTACTTC